What follows are 12 T cell receptor beta chains derived from one specimen sequenced in a study of HIV-infected patients and healthy controls. All unsorted peripheral T cells were captured because whole blood was used without fractionation. cDNA was made from approximately 0.55 ug RNA using alpha and beta constant primers. Alpha and beta chain libraries were made separately by chain-specific third strand synthesis with multiplexing indices. MiXCR, applied by TCRdb to the 5' RACE reads, yields one record per CDR3 protein. Of over 9,000 distinct CDR3 sequences listed, around 8.5% are singletons. This sample comprised blood, obtained before antiretroviral therapy. These receptors were taken from an adult with HIV infection. The donor label of this sample is uncertain.

This clonotype showed up many times. The genes are TRBV10-3 and TRBJ2-1; 12 bases are a match to TRBD2. Germline CDR1 ENHRY, CDR2 SYGVKD. This CDR3 has 18 amino acids. V was clipped by 4 bases and J by 0 bases; unmatched bases: 7. DNA for the CDR3: TGTGCCATCAGTGGGGATTCTAGCGGGAGGGACTCCTACAATGAGCAGTTCTTC. Amino acids: CAISGDSSGRDSYNEQFF.

In DNA, the CDR3 is TGTGCCAGCAGCTTAAGCGGCGGGAGATTAGAGACCCAGTACTTC. Its protein product is CASSLSGGRLETQYF. The V gene is TRBV7-8, the J gene TRBJ2-5; 7 bases map to TRBD2. Germline-derived CDR1 and CDR2 are SGHVS and FQNEAQ. The trim removed 2 bases at V and 4 bases at J, leaving 7 bases unmatched. The CDR3 spans 15 residues.

This chain joins TRBV7-9 and TRBJ1-2, with D possibly matching TRBD1 (5 bases). The germline V gene encodes CDR1 SEHNR and CDR2 FQNEAQ (reference sequence). The CDR3 consists of 14 residues. Trimming shortened V by 1 base and J by 6 bases, and 12 bases separated the two germline ends. The CDR3 DNA follows: TGTGCCAGCAGCTTAGGGGGAGGGGCCAATGGCTACACCTTC. Translated: CASSLGGGANGYTF.

The gene calls are TRBV7-9 and TRBJ1-1; D call uncertain. From germline, CDR1 is SEHNR and CDR2 FQNEAQ (reference sequence). V was pared by 5 bases and J by 4 bases, with 14 bases between. The CDR3 has 14 residues. CDR3 coding DNA: TGTGCCAGCAGCCGAGGGTCTTCAGTCACTGAAGCTTTCTTT. It is translated as CASSRGSSVTEAFF.

In this sample, this clonotype turned up many times. This chain links TRBV5-6 with TRBJ1-5; 9 bases map to TRBD1. The V gene end was trimmed by 3 bases and the J gene end by 0 bases; junction bases not matched to a gene: 7. Germline V gene data show CDR1 as SGHDT and CDR2 as YYEEEE. The CDR3 consists of 17 residues. The CDR3 region is CASSWGQGIYSNQPQHF. CDR3 sequence (DNA): TGTGCCAGCAGCTGGGGACAGGGCATTTATAGCAATCAGCCCCAGCATTTT.

This clonotype was observed many times. The rearrangement uses TRBV12-3 or TRBV12-4 and TRBJ1-1; D is uncertain. V was pared by 2 bases and J by 0 bases, with 10 bases between. The CDR3 covers 15 residues. In nucleotides, the CDR3 is TGTGCCAGCAGTTTAACATCGGGAGTGAACACTGAAGCTTTCTTT. Amino acids: CASSLTSGVNTEAFF.

This clonotype showed up many times. The CDR3 loop is CASSQKISGANVLTF. The CDR3 DNA follows: TGTGCCAGCAGCCAAAAGATCTCTGGGGCCAACGTCCTGACTTTC. The genes are TRBV3-1 and TRBJ2-6; D call uncertain. This CDR3 is built from 15 residues. CDR1 is LGHDT, CDR2 YNNKEL, per germline (reference sequence). V lost 2 bases and J 0 bases, leaving 5 bases between the germline ends.

This clonotype was detected many times. The chain uses TRBV7-6 and TRBJ2-3, with 13 bases identical to TRBD2. Germline V gene lookup returns CDR1 SGHVS and CDR2 FNYEAQ. J gave up 4 bases and V 6 bases, and 10 bases lay outside the gene matches. CDR3 size: 17 residues. The DNA of the CDR3 is TGTGCCAGCAGTACACCTCCGGGACTAGCGGGACCAGATACGCAGTATTTT. This gives the protein CASSTPPGLAGPDTQYF.

The J gene is TRBJ2-3, the V gene TRBV19, with D hard to call. Germline V gives CDR1 LNHDA, CDR2 SQIVND (reference sequence). The CDR3 is 14 amino acids. Trimming took 3 bases from V and 1 from J, leaving 8 bases between them. As DNA, the CDR3 is TGTGCCAGTAGTATCGCAGCAGGCACAGATACGCAGTATTTT. It encodes CASSIAAGTDTQYF.

In its sample, this clonotype is large (0.1 to 1%). CDR3 in DNA: TGTGCCAGCAGTTCTTTCCCTCCTTCGGGCCCCTCCTACAATGAGCAGTTCTTC. Protein sequence: CASSSFPPSGPSYNEQFF. This chain links TRBV12-3 or TRBV12-4 with TRBJ2-1; no clear D gene. The CDR3 has 18 residues. The V end was cut by 4 bases, the J end by 0 bases, with 19 bases between.

The table lists this clonotype with many counts. The genes are TRBV29-1 and TRBJ2-1, with D tentatively TRBD1 or TRBD2 (6 bases each). Looked up from germline, CDR1 is SQVTM and CDR2 is ANQGSEA. Trimming shortened V by 6 bases and J by 7 bases, and 19 bases separated the two germline ends. The CDR3 spans 14 residues. For the CDR3, the DNA is TGCAGCGTCGGAAACGGGGGCGCAGGGAATGAGCAGTTCTTC. Translated: CSVGNGGAGNEQFF.

This clonotype was recorded at least ten times. The rearrangement uses TRBV28 and TRBJ2-5; 7 bases agree with TRBD1. From germline, CDR1 is MDHEN and CDR2 SYDVKM. The CDR3 sequence is 14 residues long. V shed 6 bases and J 2 bases; nucleotides not matched to a gene: 6. CDR3 DNA sequence: TGTGCCAGCAGCCCTGGGACAGCTCAAGAGACCCAGTACTTC. As protein: CASSPGTAQETQYF.